The 20 T cell receptor beta chains below come from one sample, sequenced in a study of T-cell reconstitution after alpha-beta-depleted transplantation in children. Unique molecular identifiers were used in preparing the TCRbeta library. TCRdb ran MiXCR on the PCR reads and lists one entry per CDR3 protein. This table has approximately 240,000 distinct CDR3 sequences, 7.5% to 10% appearing once. Material: PBMCs from the stem cell graft donor, obtained from the stem cell graft. The origin of the receptors is a human donor who donated a stem cell graft to a child with SCID.

This clonotype was seen ten or more times. The CDR3 nucleotides are TGTGCCAGCAGTTTCGCGGGGGGGAACACTGAAGCTTTCTTT. As protein: CASSFAGGNTEAFF. J is TRBJ1-1 and V is TRBV12-3 or TRBV12-4; a possible D gene is TRBD1 (5 bases). V was trimmed by 3 bases and J by 1 base, leaving 9 bases between them. The CDR3 totals 14 residues.

This clonotype was seen ten or more times. The V and J genes are TRBV14 and TRBJ1-4; D gene unclear. This CDR3 is 13 amino acids long. V shed 2 bases and J shed 8 bases, with 9 bases lying between them. Germline loops: CDR1 SGHDN, CDR2 FVKESK. In DNA form, the CDR3 reads TGTGCCAGCAGCCAATCATCGAGGGAAAAACTGTTTTTT. Its translation is CASSQSSREKLFF. Supplemented by reference TRBV14 and TRBJ1-4, the full variable domain reads EAGVTQFPSHSVIEKGQTVTLRCDPISGHDNLYWYRRVMGKEIKFLLHFVKESKQDESGMPNNRFLAERTGGTYSTLKVQPAELEDSGVYFCASSQSSREKLFFGSGTQLSVL.

As to this clonotype: Being one base from a much bigger clone, this may be a read error. The chain employs TRBV7-6 and TRBJ2-1; a weak D match, TRBD2 (6 bases). The V gene's germline CDR1 is SGHVS and CDR2 FNYEAQ. The CDR3 consists of 17 residues. This CDR3 is CASSLVEWGESYNQQFF. CDR3 DNA: TGTGCCAGCAGCTTAGTAGAATGGGGGGAATCCTACAATCAGCAGTTCTTC.

A word on this clonotype: It may be a read error: a sequence one base away is much more abundant. J is TRBJ1-5 and V is TRBV12-3 or TRBV12-4; D remains unclear. CDR3 length: 16 residues. CDR3 DNA sequence: TGTGCCAGCAGTTTAGTCTCTCCCCTGGGCAATGAGCCCCAGCATTTT. It translates to CASSLVSPLGNEPQHF.

This clonotype was found many times. CDR3 DNA: TGTGCCAGCAGCCAAGAAGGAATGGCTAGCGGGTCACGCACAGATACGCAGTATTTT. Protein: CASSQEGMASGSRTDTQYF. The rearrangement joins TRBV3-1 to TRBJ2-3; 8 positions agree with TRBD2. V gave up 0 bases and J gave up 1 base; unmatched junction bases: 12. This CDR3 has 19 residues. Germline CDR1 and CDR2: LGHDT and YNNKEL (reference sequence).

This clonotype was picked up many times. The rearrangement links TRBV13 to TRBJ2-1; perhaps TRBD1 as D (5 bases). The germline CDR1 and CDR2 sequences are PRHDT and FYEKMQ (reference sequence). CDR3 length equals 14 residues. The ends were cut back, 1 base at V and 3 bases at J, with 7 bases in the middle. The CDR3 region is CASSLAGIYNEQFF. The CDR3 DNA reads TGTGCCAGCAGCTTAGCAGGGATCTACAATGAGCAGTTCTTC.

V and J are TRBV18 and TRBJ2-3, with unresolved D. Per germline, CDR1 KGHSH and CDR2 LQKENI. V lost 0 bases and J lost 6, with 7 bases in between. This CDR3 contains 13 residues. CDR3 nucleotide sequence: TGTGCCAGCTCACCACCGGGTGCCGATACGCAGTATTTT. Its protein product is CASSPPGADTQYF. Full variable domain (missing parts from reference TRBV18 and TRBJ2-3): NAGVMQNPRHLVRRRGQEARLRCSPMKGHSHVYWYRQLPEEGLKFMVYLQKENIIDESGMPKERFSAEFPKEGPSILRIQQVVRGDSAAYFCASSPPGADTQYFGPGTRLTVL.

This clonotype showed up many times. V and J are TRBV5-1 and TRBJ2-7, with D possibly being TRBD2 (6 bases). The CDR3 has 17 residues. Trimming stripped 1 base from V and 5 bases from J, with 22 bases between. Germline loops: CDR1 SGHRS, CDR2 YFSETQ. CDR3 nucleotide sequence: TGCGCCAGCAGCTTGTTTAGGGCAGGAGGGATGGAAAACGAGCAGTACTTC. This gives the protein CASSLFRAGGMENEQYF. The complete variable domain, with remaining parts taken from reference TRBV5-1 and TRBJ2-7, reads KAGVTQTPRYLIKTRGQQVTLSCSPISGHRSVSWYQQTPGQGLQFLFEYFSETQRNKGNFPGRFSGRQFSNSRSEMNVSTLELGDSALYLCASSLFRAGGMENEQYFGPGTRLTVT.

There are many counts of this clonotype. This rearrangement joins TRBV12-3 or TRBV12-4 to TRBJ1-1; a weak D match, TRBD1 (5 bases). The CDR3 loop spans 13 amino acids. Trimming pared 4 bases from V and 1 base from J, leaving 7 bases between. CDR3 DNA: TGTGCCAGCAGTTCGACAGCGAACACTGAAGCTTTCTTT. Translating gives CASSSTANTEAFF.

This clonotype has at least ten counts. This sequence joins TRBV6-1 and TRBJ1-5; D remains ambiguous. This CDR3 is 15 amino acids long. CDR1 MNHNS and CDR2 SASEGT come from the germline V gene. The V end lost 8 bases, the J end lost 7 bases, and 21 bases lay between the germline ends. CDR3 nucleotides: TGTGCCAGCGGACTTATAGGCGGTTCGGGGCAGCCCCAGCATTTT. It encodes CASGLIGGSGQPQHF.

Only a few counts were recorded for this clonotype. CDR3 DNA sequence: TGTGCCAGCAGCCCTGGGGGGCCCCTCTCCTACAATGAGCAGTTCTTC. Translated, it gives CASSPGGPLSYNEQFF. The V gene is TRBV5-5, the J gene TRBJ2-1; D could derive from TRBD1 or TRBD2 (6 bases each). This CDR3 comprises 16 residues. Germline-derived CDR1 and CDR2 are SGHKS and YYEKEE (reference sequence). V shed 4 bases and J shed 0 bases, with 14 bases lying between them.

This clonotype was seen repeatedly, ten times or more. The V call is TRBV5-1, the J call TRBJ1-2, with D possibly being TRBD1 (5 bases). This CDR3 spans 13 amino acids. V shed 3 bases and J shed 6 bases, with 12 bases lying between them. Germline V gene lookup returns CDR1 SGHRS and CDR2 YFSETQ. CDR3 DNA: TGCGCCAGCAGCTCCCCGGCGGGGGATGGCTACACCTTC. Amino acids: CASSSPAGDGYTF.

This clonotype was seen at least ten times. The V gene is TRBV7-9, the J gene TRBJ2-7, with a possible D match to TRBD1 (6 bases). The germline V and J ends were trimmed by 4 bases and 0 bases, with 19 bases remaining between them. The germline CDR1 and CDR2 sequences are SEHNR and FQNEAQ (reference sequence). The CDR3 contains 17 residues. CDR3 DNA sequence: TGTGCCAGCAGCTCGTTCCCCGGGGACAAAATCTCCTACGAGCAGTACTTC. Translation gives CASSSFPGDKISYEQYF.

In this sample, this clonotype turned up many times. V gene TRBV19 combines with J gene TRBJ2-3; D gene uncertain. The CDR3 has 15 amino acids. The germline gives CDR1 LNHDA, CDR2 SQIVND (reference sequence). Trimming removed 0 bases from V and 3 bases from J, with 10 bases in between. In nucleotides, the CDR3 is TGTGCCAGTAGTATAGACTCTCCCTCTACAGATACGCAGTATTTT. This codes for CASSIDSPSTDTQYF.

The rearrangement uses TRBV4-2 and TRBJ1-4; tentative D call: TRBD1 (5 bases). Germline loops: CDR1 LGHNA, CDR2 YNFKEQ. V shed 1 base and J shed 4 bases, with 10 bases lying between them. This CDR3 region has 15 residues. CDR3 sequence (DNA): TGTGCCAGCAGCCAAGCCGACAGAGATAATGAAAAACTGTTTTTT. Translated, it gives CASSQADRDNEKLFF.

The table lists this clonotype with many counts. This chain joins TRBV7-6 and TRBJ2-7; the D gene is possibly TRBD1 (6 bases). V lost 5 bases to trimming and J lost 7 bases, with 18 bases between them. Looked up from germline, CDR1 is SGHVS and CDR2 is FNYEAQ. CDR3 length: 14 residues. The CDR3 here is CASSLGSQGAEQYF. The DNA for the CDR3 is TGTGCCAGCAGCCTAGGATCACAGGGAGCGGAGCAGTACTTC.

This clonotype was seen at least ten times. This chain uses TRBV18 with TRBJ2-1, with 10 bases lining up with TRBD2. V shed 3 bases and J 8 bases; nucleotides not matched to a gene: 16. This CDR3 is built from 18 residues. In germline, CDR1 is KGHSH, CDR2 LQKENI. The CDR3 coding sequence is TGTGCCAGCTCACCCACTCGTGCACTAGCGGGGAGCGACGATGAGCAGTTCTTC. The encoded protein is CASSPTRALAGSDDEQFF.

This clonotype was seen at least ten times. The rearrangement joins TRBV15 to TRBJ2-7; D is perhaps TRBD1 or TRBD2 (6 bases each). This CDR3 region has 14 residues. V was cut by 0 bases and J by 3 bases, with 9 bases left in between. Germline values: CDR1 LNHNV, CDR2 YYDKDF (reference sequence). The CDR3 bases are TGTGCCACCAGCAGAGAGGGGGGCGGCTACGAGCAGTACTTC. It encodes CATSREGGGYEQYF.

This clonotype was counted at least ten times. The genes are TRBV20-1 and TRBJ2-3; no clear D gene. V shed 3 bases and J shed 6 bases, with 10 bases lying between them. Germline lookup yields CDR1 DFQATT and CDR2 SNEGSKA (reference sequence). CDR3 length: 12 amino acids. The CDR3 region is CSASGLRDTQYF. The CDR3 bases are TGCAGTGCTAGCGGCCTTAGGGATACGCAGTATTTT.

This clonotype was detected ten times or more. CDR3 bases: TGCGCCAGCAGCCCTCTACCCAGCGATCAGCCCCAGCATTTT. Protein sequence: CASSPLPSDQPQHF. The rearrangement uses TRBV5-1 and TRBJ1-5; D remains ambiguous. Trimming left V 4 bases short and J 5 bases short, with 13 bases between. CDR1 and CDR2 from the germline V gene are SGHRS and YFSETQ. CDR3 length: 14 residues. The full variable domain, rest sourced from reference TRBV5-1 and TRBJ1-5, is KAGVTQTPRYLIKTRGQQVTLSCSPISGHRSVSWYQQTPGQGLQFLFEYFSETQRNKGNFPGRFSGRQFSNSRSEMNVSTLELGDSALYLCASSPLPSDQPQHFGDGTRLSIL.